This T cell receptor beta chain was identified during a study of OX40 agonist ivuxolimab in advanced cancers. Study conclusions and caveats: The authors did not determine the antigen specificity of the expanded peripheral T cells. The mean number of expanded clones was higher in CD8+ T cells than in CD4+. At 0.1 to 3.0 mg/kg, clonal expansion of CD4+ and CD8+ blood T cells had occurred by week 6. Patients who responded partially at 0.1-3.0 mg/kg showed clonal expansion ranking among the lowest.

Some clones are missing from TCRdb's copy, which holds only in-frame ones; the method was immunoSEQ multiplex PCR. The sample holds under 80,000 clones, more than 85% seen once. The CDR3 totals 16 residues. V shed 5 bases and J shed 1 base, with 15 bases lying between them. Germline loops: CDR1 MNHEY, CDR2 SMNVEV (reference sequence). In the case of this clone: Its antigen is currently unknown.

This specimen consisted of CD4+ or CD8+ T cells sorted from blood, obtained in a trial of the OX40 agonist ivuxolimab. The V and J genes are TRBV27 and TRBJ2-4; D may correspond to TRBD1 or TRBD2 (5 bases each). The clonotype was recovered from an adult with an advanced solid tumor such as melanoma, head and neck, liver or kidney cancer. In DNA, the CDR3 is TGTGCCAGCAGTACGGGGCTGGGGATGGCCAAAAACATTCAGTACTTC. Its protein is CASSTGLGMAKNIQYF.